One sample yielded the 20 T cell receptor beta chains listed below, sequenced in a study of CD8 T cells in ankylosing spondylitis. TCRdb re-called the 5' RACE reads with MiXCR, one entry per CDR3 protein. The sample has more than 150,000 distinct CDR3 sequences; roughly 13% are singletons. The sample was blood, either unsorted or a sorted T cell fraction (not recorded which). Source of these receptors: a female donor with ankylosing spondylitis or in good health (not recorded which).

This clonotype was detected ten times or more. The CDR3 protein is CATSESGLAGYQETQYF. In DNA, the CDR3 is TGTGCCACCAGTGAATCGGGACTAGCGGGATACCAAGAGACCCAGTACTTC. V usage is TRBV24-1 and J usage is TRBJ2-5; the match to TRBD2 covers 13 bases. CDR3 length: 17 residues. Germline CDR1 reads KGHDR; CDR2 reads SFDVKD. V lost 4 bases, J lost 0 bases, and 4 bases stayed unmatched.

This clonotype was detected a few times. CDR3 protein: CASSLDAGNNQPQHF. DNA of the CDR3: TGTGCCAGCAGCTTAGATGCAGGGAACAATCAGCCCCAGCATTTT. V gene TRBV7-2 combines with J gene TRBJ1-5, with a tentative D call TRBD1 (5 bases). Germline loops: CDR1 SGHTA, CDR2 FQGNSA. V dropped 1 base and J dropped 3 bases, with 10 bases sitting between them. CDR3 length: 15 amino acids.

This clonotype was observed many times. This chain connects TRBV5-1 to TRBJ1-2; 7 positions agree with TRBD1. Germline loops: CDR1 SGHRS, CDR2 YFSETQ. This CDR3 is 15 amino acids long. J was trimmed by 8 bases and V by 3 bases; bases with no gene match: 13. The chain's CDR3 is CASSSTGRTDFGYTF. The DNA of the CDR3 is TGCGCCAGCAGCTCGACAGGGAGAACGGATTTCGGCTACACCTTC.

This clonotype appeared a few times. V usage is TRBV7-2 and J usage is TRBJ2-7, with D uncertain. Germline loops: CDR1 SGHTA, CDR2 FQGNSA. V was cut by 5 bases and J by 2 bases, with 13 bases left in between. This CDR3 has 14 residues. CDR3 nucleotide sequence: TGTGCCAGCAGCGCGAAGACACTTACCTACGAGCAGTACTTC. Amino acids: CASSAKTLTYEQYF.

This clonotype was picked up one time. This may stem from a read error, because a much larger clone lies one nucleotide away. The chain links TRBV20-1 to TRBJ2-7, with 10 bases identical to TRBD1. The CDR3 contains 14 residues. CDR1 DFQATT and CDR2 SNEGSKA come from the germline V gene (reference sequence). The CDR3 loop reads CSAKMDRGTYGQYF. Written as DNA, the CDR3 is TGCAGTGCCAAAATGGACAGGGGGACCTACGGGCAGTACTTC.

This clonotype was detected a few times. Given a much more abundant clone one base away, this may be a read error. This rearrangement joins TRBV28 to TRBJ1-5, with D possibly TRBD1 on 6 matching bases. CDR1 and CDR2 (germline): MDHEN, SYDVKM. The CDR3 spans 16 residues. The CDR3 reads CASSLLGGESNRPQHF. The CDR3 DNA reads TGTGCCAGCAGTTTATTAGGGGGTGAAAGCAATCGGCCCCAGCATTTT.

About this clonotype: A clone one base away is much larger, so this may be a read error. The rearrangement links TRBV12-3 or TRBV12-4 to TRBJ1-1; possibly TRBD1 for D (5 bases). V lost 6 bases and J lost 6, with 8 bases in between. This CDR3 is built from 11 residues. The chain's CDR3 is CASRTVSEAFF. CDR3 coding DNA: TGTGCCAGCAGGACAGTGTCTGAAGCTTTCTTT.

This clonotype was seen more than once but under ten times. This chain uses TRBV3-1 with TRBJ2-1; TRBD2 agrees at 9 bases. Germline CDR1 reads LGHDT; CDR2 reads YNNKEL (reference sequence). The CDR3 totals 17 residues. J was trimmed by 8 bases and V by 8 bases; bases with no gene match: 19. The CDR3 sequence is CASARLYSGRKDDEQFF. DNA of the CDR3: TGTGCCAGCGCAAGACTCTACAGCGGGAGGAAGGATGATGAGCAGTTCTTC.

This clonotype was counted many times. CDR3 region: CASRGWTEAFF. CDR3 nucleotides: TGTGCCAGCAGAGGATGGACTGAAGCTTTCTTT. The chain is built from TRBV28 and TRBJ1-1; D gene ambiguous. Germline loops: CDR1 MDHEN, CDR2 SYDVKM. This CDR3 spans 11 amino acids. The ends were cut back, 6 bases at V and 5 bases at J, with 7 bases in the middle.

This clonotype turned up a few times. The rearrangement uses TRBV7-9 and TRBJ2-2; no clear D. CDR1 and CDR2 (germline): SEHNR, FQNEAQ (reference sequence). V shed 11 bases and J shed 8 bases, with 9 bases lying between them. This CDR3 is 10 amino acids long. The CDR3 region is CAALEGELFF. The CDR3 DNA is TGTGCCGCGTTAGAGGGGGAGCTGTTTTTT. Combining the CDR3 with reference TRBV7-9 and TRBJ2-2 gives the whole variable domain DTGVSQNPRHKITKRGQNVTFRCDPISEHNRLYWYRQTLGQGPEFLTYFQNEAQLEKSRLLSDRFSAERPKGSFSTLEIQRTEQGDSAMYLCAALEGELFFGEGSRLTVL.

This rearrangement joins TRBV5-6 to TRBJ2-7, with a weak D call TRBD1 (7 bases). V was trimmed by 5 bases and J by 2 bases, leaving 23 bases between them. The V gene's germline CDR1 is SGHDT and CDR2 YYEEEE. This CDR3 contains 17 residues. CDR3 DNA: TGTGCCAGCAGTCCCCCAGGAGGGGGCTCTACAACCTACGAGCAGTACTTC. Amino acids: CASSPPGGGSTTYEQYF.

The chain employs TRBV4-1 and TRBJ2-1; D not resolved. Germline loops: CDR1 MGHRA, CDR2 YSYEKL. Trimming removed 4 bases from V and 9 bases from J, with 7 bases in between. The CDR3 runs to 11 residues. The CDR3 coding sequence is TGCGCCAGCAGCCCCCCTGCTGAGCAGTTCTTC. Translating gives CASSPPAEQFF.

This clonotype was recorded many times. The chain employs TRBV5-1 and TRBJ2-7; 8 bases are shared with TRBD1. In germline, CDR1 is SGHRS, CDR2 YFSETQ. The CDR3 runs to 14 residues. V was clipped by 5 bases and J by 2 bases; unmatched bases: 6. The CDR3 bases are TGCGCCAGCAGAACTGGACAGGGAGCCTACGAGCAGTACTTC. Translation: CASRTGQGAYEQYF. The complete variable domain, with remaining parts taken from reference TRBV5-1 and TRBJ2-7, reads KAGVTQTPRYLIKTRGQQVTLSCSPISGHRSVSWYQQTPGQGLQFLFEYFSETQRNKGNFPGRFSGRQFSNSRSEMNVSTLELGDSALYLCASRTGQGAYEQYFGPGTRLTVT.

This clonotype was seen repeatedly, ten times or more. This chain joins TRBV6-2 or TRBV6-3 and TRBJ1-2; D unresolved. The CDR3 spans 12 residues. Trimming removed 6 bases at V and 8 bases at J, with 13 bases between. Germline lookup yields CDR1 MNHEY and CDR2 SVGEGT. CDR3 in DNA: TGTGCCAGCAGCCCCCCGTTTTTAGGCTACACCTTC. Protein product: CASSPPFLGYTF.

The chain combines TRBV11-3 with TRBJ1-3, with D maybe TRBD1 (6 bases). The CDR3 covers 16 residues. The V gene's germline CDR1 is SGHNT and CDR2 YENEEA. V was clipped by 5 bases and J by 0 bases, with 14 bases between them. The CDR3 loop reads CASSPTGVTSGNTIYF. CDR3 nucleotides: TGTGCCAGCAGCCCGACAGGCGTCACCTCTGGAAACACCATATATTTT.

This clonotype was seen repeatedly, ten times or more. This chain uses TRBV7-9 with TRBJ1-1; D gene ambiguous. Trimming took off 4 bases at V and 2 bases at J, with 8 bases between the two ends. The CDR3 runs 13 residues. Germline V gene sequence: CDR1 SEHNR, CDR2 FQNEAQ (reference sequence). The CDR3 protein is CASSYSGNTEAFF. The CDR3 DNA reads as TGTGCCAGCAGCTATAGCGGTAACACTGAAGCTTTCTTT.

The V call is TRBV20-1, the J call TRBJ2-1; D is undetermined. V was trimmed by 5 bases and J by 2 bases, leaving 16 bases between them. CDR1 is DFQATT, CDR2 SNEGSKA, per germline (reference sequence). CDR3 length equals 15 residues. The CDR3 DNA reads TGCAGTGCTCGTGGAAGTACCGATACCTACAATGAGCAGTTCTTC. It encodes CSARGSTDTYNEQFF.

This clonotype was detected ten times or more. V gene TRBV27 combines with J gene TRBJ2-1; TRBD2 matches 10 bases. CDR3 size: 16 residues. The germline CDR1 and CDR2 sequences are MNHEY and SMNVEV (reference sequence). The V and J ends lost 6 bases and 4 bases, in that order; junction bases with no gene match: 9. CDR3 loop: CASSLSGTSAYNEQFF. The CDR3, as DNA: TGTGCCAGCAGCCTCTCCGGGACTAGCGCATACAATGAGCAGTTCTTC.

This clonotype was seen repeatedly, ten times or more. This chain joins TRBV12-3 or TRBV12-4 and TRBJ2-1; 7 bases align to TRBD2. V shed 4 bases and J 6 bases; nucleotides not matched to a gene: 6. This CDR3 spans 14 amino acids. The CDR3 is CASSSHGGSNEQFF. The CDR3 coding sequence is TGTGCCAGCAGTTCCCATGGCGGGAGCAATGAGCAGTTCTTC.

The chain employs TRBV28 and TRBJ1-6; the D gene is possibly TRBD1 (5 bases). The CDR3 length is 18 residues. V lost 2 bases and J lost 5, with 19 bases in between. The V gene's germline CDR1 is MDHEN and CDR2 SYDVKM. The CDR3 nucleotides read TGTGCCAGCAGTTTAGATGGCGGGGGGTCGGCAAATAATTCACCCCTCCACTTT. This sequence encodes CASSLDGGGSANNSPLHF.